The clone carrying this TCR beta chain has at least ten counts. Its antigen is as yet unknown. This sample was included in a study of identical twins. Overall study results and limits: Conclusions rested on cross-sectional statistics rather than following the same donors. The authors noted that invariant MAIT and iNKT cells could partly confound zero-insertion analyses.

Carrying unique molecular identifiers, the cDNA also gained a universal primer site through template switching. TCRdb used MiXCR to reprocess the 5' RACE reads, holding one entry per CDR3 protein. The profile shows about 570,000 distinct CDR3 sequences, roughly 9.9% of them singletons. The CDR3 sequence is 15 residues long. Trimming took 3 bases from V and 7 from J; bases not matched to a gene: 7. Per the germline V gene, CDR1 is LNHNV and CDR2 is YYDKDF (reference sequence). This sample was shared with a second study, whose subject was yellow fever vaccine responses in identical twins.

The rearrangement links TRBV15 to TRBJ2-1; TRBD1 matches at 9 bases. Sequencing input: PBMCs. The source is a woman aged 18-29 years in good health. The CDR3 region has the DNA TGTGCCACCAGCAGGACCGGGACAGGGCGGAATGAGCAGTTCTTC. The encoded protein is CATSRTGTGRNEQFF.